The source of this TCR beta chain is a study of T cell clonotyping in hematopoietic cell transplantation. This CDR3 spans 13 amino acids. V was trimmed by 3 bases and J by 8 bases, leaving 12 bases between them. CDR1 LNHDA and CDR2 SQIVND come from the germline V gene (reference sequence). Study-level results: Recipient TCR diversity dropped after transplant; expanded clonotypes rose from day 30 to 180. No sorting was done, leaving CD4 and CD8 contributions mixed.

The assay was immunoSEQ multiplex PCR, and TCRdb's table has in-frame clones only and misses some. The sample yields 5,300 or so clones, about 25% seen once. A few counts support this clone. Antigen specificity is unknown. Samples: about 28 days before transplant, then days 30, 100 and 180 after. The source of this sequence is a male patient aged 35-50 years who had an allogeneic stem cell transplant from an unrelated donor, so the T cells may come from the graft donor. Some clones in this sample may be carry-over from other donors' samples. The source was peripheral blood mononuclear cells, collected 180 days after allogeneic stem cell transplant. V gene TRBV19 combines with J gene TRBJ2-3, with a possible D match to TRBD2 (6 bases). The CDR3 region is CASSMVPGATQYF. The CDR3 DNA reads TGTGCCAGTAGTATGGTGCCGGGAGCTACGCAGTATTTT.